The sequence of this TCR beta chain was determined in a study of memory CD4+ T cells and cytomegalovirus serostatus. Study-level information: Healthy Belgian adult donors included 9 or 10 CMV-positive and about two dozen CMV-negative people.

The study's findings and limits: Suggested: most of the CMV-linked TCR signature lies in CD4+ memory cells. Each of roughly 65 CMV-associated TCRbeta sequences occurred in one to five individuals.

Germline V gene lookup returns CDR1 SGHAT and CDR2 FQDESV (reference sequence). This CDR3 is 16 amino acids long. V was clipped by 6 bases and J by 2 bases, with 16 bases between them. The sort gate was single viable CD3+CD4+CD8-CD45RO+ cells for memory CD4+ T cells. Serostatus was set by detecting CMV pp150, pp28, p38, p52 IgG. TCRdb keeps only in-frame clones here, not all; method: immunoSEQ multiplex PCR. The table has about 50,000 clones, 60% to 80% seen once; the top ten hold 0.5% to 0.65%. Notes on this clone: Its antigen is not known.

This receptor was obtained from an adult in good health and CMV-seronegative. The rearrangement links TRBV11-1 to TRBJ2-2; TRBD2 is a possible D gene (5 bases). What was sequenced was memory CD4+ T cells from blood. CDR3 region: CASRTISETNTGELFF. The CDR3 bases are TGTGCCAGCAGGACTATTTCAGAGACTAACACCGGGGAGCTGTTTTTT.